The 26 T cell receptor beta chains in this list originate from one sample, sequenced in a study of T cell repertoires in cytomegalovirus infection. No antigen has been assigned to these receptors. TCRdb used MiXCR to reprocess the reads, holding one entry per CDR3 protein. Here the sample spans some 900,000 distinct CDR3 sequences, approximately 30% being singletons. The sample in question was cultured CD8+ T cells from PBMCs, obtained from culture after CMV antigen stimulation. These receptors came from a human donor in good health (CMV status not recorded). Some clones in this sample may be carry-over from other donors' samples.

CDR3 in amino acids: CASSLETGEAFF. CDR3 nucleotides: TGTGCCAGCAGCTTGGAAACTGGGGAAGCTTTCTTT. This sequence joins TRBV5-4 and TRBJ1-1, with D unresolved. CDR1 and CDR2 from the germline V gene are SGHNT and YYREEE (reference sequence). V gave up 0 bases and J gave up 8 bases, with 8 bases separating them. The CDR3 extends over 12 amino acids.

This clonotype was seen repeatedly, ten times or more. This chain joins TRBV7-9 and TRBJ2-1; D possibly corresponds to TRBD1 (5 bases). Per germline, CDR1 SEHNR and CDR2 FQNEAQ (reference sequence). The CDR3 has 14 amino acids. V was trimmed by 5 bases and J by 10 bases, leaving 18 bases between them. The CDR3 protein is CASSLHDSEREQFF. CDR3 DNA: TGTGCCAGCAGCCTCCACGACAGTGAACGAGAGCAGTTCTTC. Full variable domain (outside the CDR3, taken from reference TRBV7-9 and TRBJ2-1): DTGVSQNPRHKITKRGQNVTFRCDPISEHNRLYWYRQTLGQGPEFLTYFQNEAQLEKSRLLSDRFSAERPKGSFSTLEIQRTEQGDSAMYLCASSLHDSEREQFFGPGTRLTVL.

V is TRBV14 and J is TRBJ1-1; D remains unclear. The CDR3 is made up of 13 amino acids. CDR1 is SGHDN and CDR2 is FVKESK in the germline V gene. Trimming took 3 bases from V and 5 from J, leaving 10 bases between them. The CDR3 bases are TGTGCCAGCAGCCACCGGACCGTGACTGAAGCTTTCTTT. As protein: CASSHRTVTEAFF.

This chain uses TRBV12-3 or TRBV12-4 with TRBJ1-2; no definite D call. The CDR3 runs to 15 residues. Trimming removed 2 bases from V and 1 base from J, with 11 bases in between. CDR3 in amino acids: CASSLLFVGNYGYTF. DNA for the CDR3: TGTGCCAGCAGTTTATTATTTGTGGGTAACTATGGCTACACCTTC.

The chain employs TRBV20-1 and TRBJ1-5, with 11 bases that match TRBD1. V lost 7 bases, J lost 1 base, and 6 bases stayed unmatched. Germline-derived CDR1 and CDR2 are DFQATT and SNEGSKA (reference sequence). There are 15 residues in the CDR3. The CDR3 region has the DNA TGCAGTGTGGGGACAGGGGGTTTGAGCAATCAGCCCCAGCATTTT. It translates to CSVGTGGLSNQPQHF.

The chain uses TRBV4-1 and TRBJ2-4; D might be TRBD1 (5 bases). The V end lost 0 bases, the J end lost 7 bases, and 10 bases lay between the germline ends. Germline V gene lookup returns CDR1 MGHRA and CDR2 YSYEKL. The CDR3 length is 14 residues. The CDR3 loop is CASSQEEKGNIQYF. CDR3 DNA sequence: TGCGCCAGCAGCCAAGAGGAAAAGGGGAACATTCAGTACTTC.

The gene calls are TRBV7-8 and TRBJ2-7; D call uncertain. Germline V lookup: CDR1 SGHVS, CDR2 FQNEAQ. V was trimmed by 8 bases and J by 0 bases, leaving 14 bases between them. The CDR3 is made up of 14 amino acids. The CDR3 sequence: CASGPTPSSYEQYV. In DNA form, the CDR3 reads TGTGCCAGCGGCCCGACCCCGAGCTCCTACGAGCAGTACGTC.

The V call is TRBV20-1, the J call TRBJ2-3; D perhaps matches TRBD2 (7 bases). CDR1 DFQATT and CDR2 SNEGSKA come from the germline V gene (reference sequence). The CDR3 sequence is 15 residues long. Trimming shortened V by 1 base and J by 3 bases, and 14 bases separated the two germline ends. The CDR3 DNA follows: TGCAGTGCTAGAGGAACGGGGGGCTCTACAGATACGCAGTATTTT. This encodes CSARGTGGSTDTQYF.

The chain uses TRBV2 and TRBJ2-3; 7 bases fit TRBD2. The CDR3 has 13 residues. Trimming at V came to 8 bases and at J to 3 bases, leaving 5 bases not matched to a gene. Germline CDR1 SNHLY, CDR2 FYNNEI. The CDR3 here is CASLWRGTDTQYF. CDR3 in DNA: TGTGCCAGCCTGTGGCGGGGGACAGATACGCAGTATTTT.

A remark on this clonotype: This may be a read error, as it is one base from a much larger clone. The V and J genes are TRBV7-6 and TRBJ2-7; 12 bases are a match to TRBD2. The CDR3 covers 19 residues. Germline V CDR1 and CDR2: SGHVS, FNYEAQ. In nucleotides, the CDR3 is TGTGCCAACAGCTTAGGCAGGGGCGGACTAGCGGGGATCATCTACGAGCAGTACTTC. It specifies CANSLGRGGLAGIIYEQYF. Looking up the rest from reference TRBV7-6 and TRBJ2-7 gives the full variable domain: GAGVSQSPRYKVTKRGQDVALRCDPISGHVSLYWYRQALGQGPEFLTYFNYEAQQDKSGLPNDRFSAERPEGSISTLTIQRTEQRDSAMYRCANSLGRGGLAGIIYEQYFGPGTRLTVT.

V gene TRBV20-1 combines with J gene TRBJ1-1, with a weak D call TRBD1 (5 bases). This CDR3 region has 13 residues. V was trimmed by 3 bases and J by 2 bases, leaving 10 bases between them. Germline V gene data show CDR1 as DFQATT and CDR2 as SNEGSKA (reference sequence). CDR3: CSASGQGNTEAFF. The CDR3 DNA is TGCAGTGCTAGTGGCCAGGGAAACACTGAAGCTTTCTTT.

The CDR3 DNA is TGCGCCAGCAGCCAAATTCCCCCGGTGGGCACTGAAGCTTTCTTT. This translates into CASSQIPPVGTEAFF. The rearrangement joins TRBV4-1 to TRBJ1-1; D is undetermined. V was shortened by 2 bases and J by 4 bases, with 14 bases between the two germline ends. In germline, CDR1 is MGHRA, CDR2 YSYEKL. The CDR3 loop spans 15 amino acids.

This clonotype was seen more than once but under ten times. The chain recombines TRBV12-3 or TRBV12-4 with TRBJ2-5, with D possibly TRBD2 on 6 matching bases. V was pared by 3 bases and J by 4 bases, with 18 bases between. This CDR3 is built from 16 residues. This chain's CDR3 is CASSFARAGLLETQYF. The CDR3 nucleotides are TGTGCCAGCAGTTTCGCTCGGGCGGGGCTTTTAGAGACCCAGTACTTC.

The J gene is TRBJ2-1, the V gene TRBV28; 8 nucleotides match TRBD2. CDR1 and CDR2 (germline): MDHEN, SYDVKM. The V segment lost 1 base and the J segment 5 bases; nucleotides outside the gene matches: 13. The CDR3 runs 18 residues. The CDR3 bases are TGTGCCAGCAGTTTATACGCCCTGTTAGCGGGGCCAAACAATGAGCAGTTCTTC. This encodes CASSLYALLAGPNNEQFF.

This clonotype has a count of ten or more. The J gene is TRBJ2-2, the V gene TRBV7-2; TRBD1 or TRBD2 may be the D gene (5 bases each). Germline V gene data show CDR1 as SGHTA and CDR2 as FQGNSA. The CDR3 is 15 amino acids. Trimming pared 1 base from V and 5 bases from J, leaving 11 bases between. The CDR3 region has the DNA TGTGCCAGCAGCTTAGAAGCTGGGGGTACCGGGGAGCTGTTTTTT. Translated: CASSLEAGGTGELFF.

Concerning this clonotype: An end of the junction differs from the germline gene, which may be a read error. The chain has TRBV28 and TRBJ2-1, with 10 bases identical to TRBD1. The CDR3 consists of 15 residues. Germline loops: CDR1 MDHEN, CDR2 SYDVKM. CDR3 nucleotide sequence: TGTGCCAGCAGTATGACAGGGGGCCCCTACGATGAGCAGTTCTTC. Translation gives CASSMTGGPYDEQFF.

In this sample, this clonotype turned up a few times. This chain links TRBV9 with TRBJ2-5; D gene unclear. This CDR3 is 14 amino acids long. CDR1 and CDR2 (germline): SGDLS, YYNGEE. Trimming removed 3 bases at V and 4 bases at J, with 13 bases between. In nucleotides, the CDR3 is TGTGCCAGCAGCGCCCCCGCCGGGTTAGAGACCCAGTACTTC. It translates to CASSAPAGLETQYF.

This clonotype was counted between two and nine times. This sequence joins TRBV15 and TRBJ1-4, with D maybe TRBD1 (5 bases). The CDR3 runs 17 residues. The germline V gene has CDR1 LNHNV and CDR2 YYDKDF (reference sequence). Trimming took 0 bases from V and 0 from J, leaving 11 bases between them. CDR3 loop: CATSRDLQGATNEKLFF. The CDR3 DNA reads TGTGCCACCAGCAGAGATCTTCAGGGAGCAACTAATGAAAAACTGTTTTTT.

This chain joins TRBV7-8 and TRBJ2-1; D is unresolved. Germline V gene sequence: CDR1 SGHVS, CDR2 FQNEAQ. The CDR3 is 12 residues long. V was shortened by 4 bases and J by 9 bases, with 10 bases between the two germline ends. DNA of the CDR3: TGTGCCAGCAGCTCGAGATCCGGTGAGCAGTTCTTC. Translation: CASSSRSGEQFF.

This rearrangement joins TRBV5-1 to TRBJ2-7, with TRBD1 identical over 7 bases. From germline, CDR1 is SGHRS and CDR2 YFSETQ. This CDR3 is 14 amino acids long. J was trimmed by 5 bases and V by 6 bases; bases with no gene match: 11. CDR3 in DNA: TGCGCCAGCACCCAGGGACAGTCCCTCCACGAGCAGTACTTC. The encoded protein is CASTQGQSLHEQYF.

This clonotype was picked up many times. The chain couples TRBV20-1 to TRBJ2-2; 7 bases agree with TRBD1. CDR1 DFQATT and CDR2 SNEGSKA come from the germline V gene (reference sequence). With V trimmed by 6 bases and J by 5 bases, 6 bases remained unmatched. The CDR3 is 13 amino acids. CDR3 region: CSARDRDTGELFF. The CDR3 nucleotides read TGCAGTGCCCGTGACAGGGATACCGGGGAGCTGTTTTTT.

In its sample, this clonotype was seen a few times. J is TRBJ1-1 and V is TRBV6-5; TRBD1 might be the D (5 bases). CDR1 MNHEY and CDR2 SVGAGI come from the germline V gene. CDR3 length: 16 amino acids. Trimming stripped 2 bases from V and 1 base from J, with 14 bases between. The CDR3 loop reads CASSYNPGWENTEAFF. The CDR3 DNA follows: TGTGCCAGCAGTTACAATCCAGGGTGGGAGAACACTGAAGCTTTCTTT.

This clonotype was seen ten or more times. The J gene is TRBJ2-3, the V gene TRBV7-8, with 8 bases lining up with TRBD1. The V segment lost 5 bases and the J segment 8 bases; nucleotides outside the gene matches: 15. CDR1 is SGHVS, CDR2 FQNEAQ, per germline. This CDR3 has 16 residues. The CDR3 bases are TGTGCCAGCAGCCCACGGGACAGGAGGGAACAGTCTACGCAGTATTTT. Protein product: CASSPRDRREQSTQYF.

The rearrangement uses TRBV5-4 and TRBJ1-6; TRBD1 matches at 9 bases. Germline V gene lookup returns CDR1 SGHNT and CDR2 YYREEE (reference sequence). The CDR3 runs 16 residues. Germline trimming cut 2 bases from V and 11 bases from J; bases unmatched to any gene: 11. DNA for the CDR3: TGTGCCAGCAGCTTTGAGGGGGACAGGGAAGAGGCACCCCTCCACTTT. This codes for CASSFEGDREEAPLHF.

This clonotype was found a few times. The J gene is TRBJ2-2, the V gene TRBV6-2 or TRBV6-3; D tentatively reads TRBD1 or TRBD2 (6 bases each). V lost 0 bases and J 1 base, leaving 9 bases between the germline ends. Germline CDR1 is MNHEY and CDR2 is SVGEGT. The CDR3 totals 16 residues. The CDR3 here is CASSYSRGLNTGELFF. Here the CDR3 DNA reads TGTGCCAGCAGTTACTCACGGGGGCTGAACACCGGGGAGCTGTTTTTT.

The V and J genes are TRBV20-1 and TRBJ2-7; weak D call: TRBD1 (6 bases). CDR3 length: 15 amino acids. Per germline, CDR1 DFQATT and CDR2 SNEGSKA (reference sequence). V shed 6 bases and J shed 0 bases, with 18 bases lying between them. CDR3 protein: CSAQGGQLSSYEQYV. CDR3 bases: TGCAGTGCCCAAGGAGGACAGCTCAGCTCCTACGAGCAGTACGTC.